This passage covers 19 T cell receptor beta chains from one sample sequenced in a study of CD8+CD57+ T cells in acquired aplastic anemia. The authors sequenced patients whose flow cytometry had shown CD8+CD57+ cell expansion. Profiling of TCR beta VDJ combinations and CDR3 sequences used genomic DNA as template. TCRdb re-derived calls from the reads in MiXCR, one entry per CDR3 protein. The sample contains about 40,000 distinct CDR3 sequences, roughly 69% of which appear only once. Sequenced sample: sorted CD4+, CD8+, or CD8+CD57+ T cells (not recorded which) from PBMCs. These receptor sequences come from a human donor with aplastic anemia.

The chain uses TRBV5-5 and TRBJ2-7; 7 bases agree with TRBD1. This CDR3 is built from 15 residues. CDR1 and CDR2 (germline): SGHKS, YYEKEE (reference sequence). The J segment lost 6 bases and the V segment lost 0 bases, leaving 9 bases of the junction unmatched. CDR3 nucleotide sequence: TGTGCCAGCAGCTTGGTGACTGACCCAGGGGGCGAGCAGTACTTC. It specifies CASSLVTDPGGEQYF.

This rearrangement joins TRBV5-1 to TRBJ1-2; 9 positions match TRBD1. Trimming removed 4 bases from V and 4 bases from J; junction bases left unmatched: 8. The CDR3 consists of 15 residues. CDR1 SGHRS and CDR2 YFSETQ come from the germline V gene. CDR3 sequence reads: CASSVGTGTSYGYTF. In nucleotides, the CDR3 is TGCGCCAGCAGCGTGGGGACAGGGACCTCCTATGGCTACACCTTC.

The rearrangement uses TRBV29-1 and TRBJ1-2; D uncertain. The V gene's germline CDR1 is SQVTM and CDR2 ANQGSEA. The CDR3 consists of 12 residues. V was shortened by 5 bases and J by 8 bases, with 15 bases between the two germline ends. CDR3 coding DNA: TGCAGCGTTAGGAGTGGGATCTGGGGCTACACCTTC. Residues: CSVRSGIWGYTF.

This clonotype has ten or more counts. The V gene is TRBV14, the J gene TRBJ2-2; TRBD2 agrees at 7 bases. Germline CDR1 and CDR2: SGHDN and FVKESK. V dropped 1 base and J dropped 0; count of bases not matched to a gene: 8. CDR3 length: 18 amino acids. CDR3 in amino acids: CASSQGPAGYANTGELFF. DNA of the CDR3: TGTGCCAGCAGCCAAGGTCCAGCGGGGTACGCGAACACCGGGGAGCTGTTTTTT.

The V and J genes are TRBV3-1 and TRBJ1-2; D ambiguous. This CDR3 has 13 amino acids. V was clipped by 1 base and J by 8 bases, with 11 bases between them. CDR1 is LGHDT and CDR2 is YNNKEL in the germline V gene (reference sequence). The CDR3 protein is CASSQGEGRGYTF. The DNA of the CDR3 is TGTGCCAGCAGCCAAGGTGAAGGGAGAGGCTACACCTTC.

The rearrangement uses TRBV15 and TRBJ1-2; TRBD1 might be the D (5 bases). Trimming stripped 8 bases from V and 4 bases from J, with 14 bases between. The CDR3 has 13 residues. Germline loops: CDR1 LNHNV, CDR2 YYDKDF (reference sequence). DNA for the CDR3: TGTGCCACCGGGGCAGGGAGGACCTATGGCTACACCTTC. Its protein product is CATGAGRTYGYTF.

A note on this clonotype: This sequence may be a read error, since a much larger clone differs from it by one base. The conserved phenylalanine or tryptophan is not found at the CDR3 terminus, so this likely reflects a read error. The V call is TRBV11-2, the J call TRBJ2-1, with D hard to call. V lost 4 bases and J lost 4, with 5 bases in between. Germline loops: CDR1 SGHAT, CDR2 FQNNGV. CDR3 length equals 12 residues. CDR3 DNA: TGTGCCAGCAGCTCAGATTACAATGAGCAGTTCCTC. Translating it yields CASSSDYNEQFL.

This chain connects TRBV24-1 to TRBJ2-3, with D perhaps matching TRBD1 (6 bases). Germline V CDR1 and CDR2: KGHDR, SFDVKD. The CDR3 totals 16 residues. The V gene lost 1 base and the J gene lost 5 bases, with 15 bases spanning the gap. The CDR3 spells CATSDFGGQGRDTQYF. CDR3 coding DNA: TGTGCCACCAGTGATTTTGGAGGTCAGGGGAGAGATACGCAGTATTTT.

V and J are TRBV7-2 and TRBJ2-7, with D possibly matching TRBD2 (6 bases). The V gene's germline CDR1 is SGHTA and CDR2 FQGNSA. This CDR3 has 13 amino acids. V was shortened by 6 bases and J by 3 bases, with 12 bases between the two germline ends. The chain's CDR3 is CASSLVEGYEQYF. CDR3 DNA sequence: TGTGCCAGCAGTCTTGTGGAGGGCTACGAGCAGTACTTC.

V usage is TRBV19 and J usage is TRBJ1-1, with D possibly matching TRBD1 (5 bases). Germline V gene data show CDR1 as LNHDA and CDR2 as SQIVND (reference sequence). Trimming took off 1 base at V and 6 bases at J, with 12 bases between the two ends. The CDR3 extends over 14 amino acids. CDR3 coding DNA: TGTGCCAGTAGTATAGCGGGACCCTCCGCTGAAGCTTTCTTT. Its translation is CASSIAGPSAEAFF.

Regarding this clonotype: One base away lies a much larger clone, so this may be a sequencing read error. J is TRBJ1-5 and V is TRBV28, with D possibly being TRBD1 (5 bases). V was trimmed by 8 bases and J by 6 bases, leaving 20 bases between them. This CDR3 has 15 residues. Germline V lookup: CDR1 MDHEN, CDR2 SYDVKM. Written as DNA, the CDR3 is TGTGCCAGCTGTCCAGCGGGCGGGGGAGGTCAGCCCCAGCATTTT. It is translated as CASCPAGGGGQPQHF.

DNA of the CDR3: TGCAGTGCTAGAGATGGCAGGGGGCTTGAGACCCAGTACTTC. Translating it yields CSARDGRGLETQYF. The V call is TRBV20-1, the J call TRBJ2-5; 8 positions agree with TRBD1. CDR1 is DFQATT, CDR2 SNEGSKA, per germline (reference sequence). V lost 0 bases, J lost 5 bases, and 5 bases stayed unmatched. The CDR3 sequence is 14 residues long.

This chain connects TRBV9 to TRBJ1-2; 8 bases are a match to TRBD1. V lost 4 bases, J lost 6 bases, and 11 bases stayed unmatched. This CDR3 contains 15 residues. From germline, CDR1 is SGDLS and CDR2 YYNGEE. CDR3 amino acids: CASSPHDRGFDGYTF. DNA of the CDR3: TGTGCCAGCAGCCCCCATGACAGGGGATTTGATGGCTACACCTTC.

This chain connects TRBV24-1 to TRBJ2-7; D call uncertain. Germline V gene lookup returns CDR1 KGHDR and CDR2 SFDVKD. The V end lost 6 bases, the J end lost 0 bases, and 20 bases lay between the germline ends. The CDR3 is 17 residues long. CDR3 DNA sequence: TGTGCCACCAGTCTGTCAGAAGGCCGGCGTAGCTCCTACGAGCAGTACTTC. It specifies CATSLSEGRRSSYEQYF.

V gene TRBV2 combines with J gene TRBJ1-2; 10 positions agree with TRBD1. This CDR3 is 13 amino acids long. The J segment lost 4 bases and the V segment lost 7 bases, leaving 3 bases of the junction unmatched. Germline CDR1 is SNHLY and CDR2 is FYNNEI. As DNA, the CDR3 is TGTGCCAGCACCAGGACAGGGGGCTATGGCTACACCTTC. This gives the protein CASTRTGGYGYTF.

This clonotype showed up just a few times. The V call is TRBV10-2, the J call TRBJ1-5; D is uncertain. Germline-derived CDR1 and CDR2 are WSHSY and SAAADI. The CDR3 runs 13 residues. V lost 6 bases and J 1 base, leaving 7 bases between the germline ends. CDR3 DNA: TGCGCCAGCAGCGGACGGAGCAATCAGCCCCAGCATTTT. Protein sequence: CASSGRSNQPQHF.

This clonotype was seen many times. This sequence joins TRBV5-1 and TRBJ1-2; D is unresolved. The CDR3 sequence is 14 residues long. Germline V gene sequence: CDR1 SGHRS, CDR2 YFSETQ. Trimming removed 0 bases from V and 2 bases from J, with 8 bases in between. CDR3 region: CASSLGEVNYGYTF. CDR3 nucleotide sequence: TGCGCCAGCAGCTTGGGTGAGGTCAACTATGGCTACACCTTC.

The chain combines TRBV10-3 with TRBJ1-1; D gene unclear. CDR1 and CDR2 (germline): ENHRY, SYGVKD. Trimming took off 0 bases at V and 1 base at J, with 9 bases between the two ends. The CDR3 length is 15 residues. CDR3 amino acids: CAISESWGGNTEAFF. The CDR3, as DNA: TGTGCCATCAGTGAGTCGTGGGGAGGGAACACTGAAGCTTTCTTT.

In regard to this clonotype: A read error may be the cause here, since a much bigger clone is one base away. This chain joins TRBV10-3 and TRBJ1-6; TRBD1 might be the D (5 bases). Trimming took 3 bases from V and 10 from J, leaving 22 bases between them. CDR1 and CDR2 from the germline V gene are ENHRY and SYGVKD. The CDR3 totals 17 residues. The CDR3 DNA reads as TGTGCCATCAGTGAACCTGGAAGGGGCAGGAAGGACTCACCCCTCCACTTT. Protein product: CAISEPGRGRKDSPLHF.